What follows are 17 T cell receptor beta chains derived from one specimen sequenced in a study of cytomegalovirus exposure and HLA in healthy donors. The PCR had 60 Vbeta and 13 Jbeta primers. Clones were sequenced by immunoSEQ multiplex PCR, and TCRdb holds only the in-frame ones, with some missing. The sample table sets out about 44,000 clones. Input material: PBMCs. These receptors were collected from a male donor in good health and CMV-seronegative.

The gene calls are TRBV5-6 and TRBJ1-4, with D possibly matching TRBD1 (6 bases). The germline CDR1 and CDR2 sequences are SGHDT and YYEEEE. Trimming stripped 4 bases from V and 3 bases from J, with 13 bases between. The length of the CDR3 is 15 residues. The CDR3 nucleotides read TGTGCCAGCAGCATAACAGGGCTTGCTAATGAAAAACTGTTTTTT. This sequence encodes CASSITGLANEKLFF.

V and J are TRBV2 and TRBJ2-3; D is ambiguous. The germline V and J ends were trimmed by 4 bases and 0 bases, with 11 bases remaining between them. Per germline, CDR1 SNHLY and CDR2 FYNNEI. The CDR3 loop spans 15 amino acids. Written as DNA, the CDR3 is TGTGCCAGCAGTGGCTCGGGTGCTAGCACAGATACGCAGTATTTT. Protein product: CASSGSGASTDTQYF.

As DNA, the CDR3 is TGTGCCAGCAGTGATCCGGGACAAACCTACGAGCAGTACTTC. This translates into CASSDPGQTYEQYF. The V call is TRBV28, the J call TRBJ2-5; D possibly corresponds to TRBD1 (6 bases). The J call may be faulty, since TRBJ2-7 better matches the DNA end. This CDR3 has 14 amino acids. The germline CDR1 and CDR2 sequences are MDHEN and SYDVKM.

CDR3 coding DNA: TGTGCCATCAGTGTTGGCGGGAGCAACGGCTACACCTTC. This sequence encodes CAISVGGSNGYTF. This rearrangement joins TRBV10-3 to TRBJ1-2; D not certain. Germline V gene data show CDR1 as ENHRY and CDR2 as SYGVKD. CDR3 length: 13 amino acids. Trimming removed 4 bases from V and 8 bases from J, with 14 bases in between.

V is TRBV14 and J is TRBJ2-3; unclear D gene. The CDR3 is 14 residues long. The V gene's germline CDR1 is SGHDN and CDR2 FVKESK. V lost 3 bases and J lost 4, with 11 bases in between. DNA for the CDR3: TGTGCCAGCAGCCAGGGCGTGTGGGCAGATACGCAGTATTTT. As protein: CASSQGVWADTQYF.

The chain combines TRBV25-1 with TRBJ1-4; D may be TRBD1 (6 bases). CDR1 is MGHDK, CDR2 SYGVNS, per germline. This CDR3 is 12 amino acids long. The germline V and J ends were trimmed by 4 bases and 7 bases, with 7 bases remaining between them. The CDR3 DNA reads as TGTGCCAGCAGTGGAGGGGGTGAAAAACTGTTTTTT. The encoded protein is CASSGGGEKLFF.

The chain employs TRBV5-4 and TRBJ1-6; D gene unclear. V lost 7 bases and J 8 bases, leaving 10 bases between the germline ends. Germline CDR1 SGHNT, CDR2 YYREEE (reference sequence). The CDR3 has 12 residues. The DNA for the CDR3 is TGTGCCAGCGCGGCGTGGGATTCACCCCTCCACTTT. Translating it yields CASAAWDSPLHF.

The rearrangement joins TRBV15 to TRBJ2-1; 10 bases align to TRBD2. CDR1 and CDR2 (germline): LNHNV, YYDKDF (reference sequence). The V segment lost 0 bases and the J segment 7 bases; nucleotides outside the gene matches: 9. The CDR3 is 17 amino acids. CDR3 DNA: TGTGCCACCAGCAGAGATGAACGACTAGCGGGTGAAAATGAGCAGTTCTTC. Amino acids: CATSRDERLAGENEQFF.

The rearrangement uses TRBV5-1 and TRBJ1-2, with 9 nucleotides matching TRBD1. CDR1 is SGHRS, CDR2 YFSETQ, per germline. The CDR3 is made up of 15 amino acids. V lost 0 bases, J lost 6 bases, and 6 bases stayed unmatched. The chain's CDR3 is CASSLGDRVGDGYTF. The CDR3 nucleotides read TGCGCCAGCAGCTTGGGGGACAGGGTAGGAGATGGCTACACCTTC.

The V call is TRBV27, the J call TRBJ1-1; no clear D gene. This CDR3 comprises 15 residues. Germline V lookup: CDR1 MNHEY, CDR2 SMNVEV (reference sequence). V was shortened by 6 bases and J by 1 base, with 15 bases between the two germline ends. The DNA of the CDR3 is TGTGCCAGCAGACCCGACTTTATTCGGAACACTGAAGCTTTCTTT. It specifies CASRPDFIRNTEAFF.

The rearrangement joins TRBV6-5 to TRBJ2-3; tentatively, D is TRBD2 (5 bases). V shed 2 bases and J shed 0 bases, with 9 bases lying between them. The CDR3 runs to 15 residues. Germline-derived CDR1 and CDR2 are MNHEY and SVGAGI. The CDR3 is CASSYRSGSTDTQYF. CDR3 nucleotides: TGTGCCAGCAGTTACCGGAGCGGCAGCACAGATACGCAGTATTTT.

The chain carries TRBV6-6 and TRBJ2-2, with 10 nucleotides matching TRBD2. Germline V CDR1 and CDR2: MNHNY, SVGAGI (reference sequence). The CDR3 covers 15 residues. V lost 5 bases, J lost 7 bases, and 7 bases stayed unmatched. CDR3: CASSLLAGAGGELFF. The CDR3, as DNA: TGTGCCAGCAGTCTTCTAGCGGGAGCGGGCGGGGAGCTGTTTTTT.

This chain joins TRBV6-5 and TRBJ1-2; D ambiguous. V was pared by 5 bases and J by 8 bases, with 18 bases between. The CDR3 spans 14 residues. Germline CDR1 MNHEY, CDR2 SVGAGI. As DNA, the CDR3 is TGTGCCAGCAGTCGTAGGACGGGGAACGACGGCTACACCTTC. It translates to CASSRRTGNDGYTF.

In DNA, the CDR3 is TGTGCTAGCGGTGACAGCAATGAAAAACTGTTTTTT. This gives the protein CASGDSNEKLFF. This sequence joins TRBV12-5 and TRBJ1-4; tentative D call: TRBD1 (5 bases). CDR3 length equals 12 residues. The V gene lost 9 bases and the J gene lost 5 bases, with 10 bases spanning the gap. CDR1 is LGHNT, CDR2 FRNRAP, per germline.

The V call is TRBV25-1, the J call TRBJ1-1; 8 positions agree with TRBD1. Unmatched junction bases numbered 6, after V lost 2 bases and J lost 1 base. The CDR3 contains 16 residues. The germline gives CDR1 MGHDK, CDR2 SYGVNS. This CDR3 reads CASSEGDRGGNTEAFF. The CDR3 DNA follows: TGTGCCAGCAGTGAAGGAGACAGGGGCGGGAACACTGAAGCTTTCTTT.

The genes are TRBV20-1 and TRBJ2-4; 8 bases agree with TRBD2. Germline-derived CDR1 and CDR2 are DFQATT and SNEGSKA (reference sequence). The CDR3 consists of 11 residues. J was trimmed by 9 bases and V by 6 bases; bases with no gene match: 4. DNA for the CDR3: TGCAGTGCAGCGGGAGCCAGCATTCAGTACTTC. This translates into CSAAGASIQYF.

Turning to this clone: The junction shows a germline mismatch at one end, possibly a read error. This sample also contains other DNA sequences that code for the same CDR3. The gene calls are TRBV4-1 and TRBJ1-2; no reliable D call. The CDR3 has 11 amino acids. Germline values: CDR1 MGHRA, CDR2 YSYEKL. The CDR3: CASSQAYGYTF. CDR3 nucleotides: TGCGCCAGTAGCCAAGCATATGGCTACACCTTC.